These 14 T cell receptor beta chains came from one sample sequenced in a study of PD-1 blockade in classical Hodgkin lymphoma. Time point meaning: cycle 4 day 1 (C4D1), after 6 weeks of nivolumab. Relapse after autologous stem cell transplantation occurred in every patient, and brentuximab vedotin exposure varied. Using immunoSEQ multiplex PCR, the repertoire was profiled, and TCRdb retains in-frame clones only, with some absent. The table lists about 41,000 clones, nearly 70% of them singletons. This specimen was peripheral blood mononuclear cells (PBMCs), taken before the fourth cycle of nivolumab. The receptors derive from a human donor with classical Hodgkin lymphoma.

The chain joins TRBV5-4 to TRBJ2-1; unclear D gene. The V end lost 0 bases, the J end lost 5 bases, and 18 bases lay between the germline ends. The CDR3 sequence is 17 residues long. CDR1 is SGHNT, CDR2 YYREEE, per germline (reference sequence). The CDR3 coding sequence is TGTGCCAGCAGCTTGGCTTCCTGGACCAGCCCCAACAATGAGCAGTTCTTC. This encodes CASSLASWTSPNNEQFF.

V usage is TRBV28 and J usage is TRBJ1-1; D remains ambiguous. From germline, CDR1 is MDHEN and CDR2 SYDVKM. The CDR3 runs 12 residues. Trimming took 3 bases from V and 2 from J, leaving 4 bases between them. The DNA of the CDR3 is TGTGCCAGCAGTTTCTATAACACTGAAGCTTTCTTT. Translation gives CASSFYNTEAFF.

V gene TRBV14 combines with J gene TRBJ1-1; D is perhaps TRBD1 (5 bases). Trimming pared 1 base from V and 0 bases from J, leaving 21 bases between. CDR3 size: 19 residues. In germline, CDR1 is SGHDN, CDR2 FVKESK. CDR3 in DNA: TGTGCCAGCAGCCAAGTGGCGGGGGTAATAGGGGAGATGAACACTGAAGCTTTCTTT. Its protein product is CASSQVAGVIGEMNTEAFF.

Only a few counts were recorded for this clone. This chain links TRBV11-2 with TRBJ1-2; the D is unclear. V was pared by 0 bases and J by 4 bases, with 12 bases between. Germline values: CDR1 SGHAT, CDR2 FQNNGV. This CDR3 spans 15 amino acids. The CDR3 nucleotides are TGTGCCAGCAGCTTAGAAAGTTTCCGGGCCTATGGCTACACCTTC. Translation: CASSLESFRAYGYTF.

This clone was seen more than once but under ten times. The J gene is TRBJ2-5, the V gene TRBV27, with D uncertain. Germline V gives CDR1 MNHEY, CDR2 SMNVEV (reference sequence). Trimming shortened V by 5 bases and J by 5 bases, and 18 bases separated the two germline ends. The CDR3 contains 15 residues. The CDR3 here is CASSLGYGVRETQYF. DNA for the CDR3: TGTGCCAGCAGTCTGGGTTATGGAGTCAGGGAGACCCAGTACTTC.

J is TRBJ1-3 and V is TRBV2; no definite D call. V gave up 4 bases and J gave up 7 bases, with 14 bases separating them. Germline CDR1 reads SNHLY; CDR2 reads FYNNEI. The CDR3 contains 14 residues. CDR3 nucleotides: TGTGCCAGCAGTGTCTCGCCAGCCCAGAACACCATATATTTT. This translates into CASSVSPAQNTIYF.

DNA of the CDR3: TGTGCCAGCAAGAGAGGGGGGACAGCCGTAGATGGGCAGTACTTC. This sequence encodes CASKRGGTAVDGQYF. The chain has TRBV6-5 and TRBJ2-7; D might be TRBD1 (7 bases). CDR1 MNHEY and CDR2 SVGAGI come from the germline V gene. The CDR3 extends over 15 amino acids. V was shortened by 7 bases and J by 9 bases, with 25 bases between the two germline ends.

This chain connects TRBV5-1 to TRBJ2-6; 8 bases match TRBD1. V shed 3 bases and J 0 bases; nucleotides not matched to a gene: 14. Germline V gives CDR1 SGHRS, CDR2 YFSETQ. The CDR3 is 20 residues long. CDR3 protein: CASSSQSGTGGDSGANVLTF. CDR3 in DNA: TGCGCCAGCAGCTCCCAGTCCGGGACAGGAGGGGACTCTGGGGCCAACGTCCTGACTTTC.

The V and J genes are TRBV2 and TRBJ2-7, with unresolved D. The CDR3 loop spans 14 amino acids. The germline V and J ends were trimmed by 0 bases and 0 bases, with 6 bases remaining between them. Germline V gene sequence: CDR1 SNHLY, CDR2 FYNNEI. The CDR3 nucleotides are TGTGCCAGCAGTGAAGCCTGGGGCTCCTACGAGCAGTACTTC. The encoded protein is CASSEAWGSYEQYF.

The V and J genes are TRBV30 and TRBJ2-7; TRBD2 aligns across 12 bases. Germline CDR1 is GTSNPN and CDR2 is SVGIG (reference sequence). The CDR3 extends over 14 amino acids. The V gene end was trimmed by 0 bases and the J gene end by 4 bases; junction bases not matched to a gene: 1. CDR3 in amino acids: CAWSVTSGGYEQYF. CDR3 coding DNA: TGTGCCTGGAGTGTCACTAGCGGGGGGTACGAGCAGTACTTC.

V usage is TRBV30 and J usage is TRBJ2-5; D remains unclear. V gave up 1 base and J gave up 5 bases, with 8 bases separating them. The CDR3 has 12 residues. Germline CDR1 is GTSNPN and CDR2 is SVGIG (reference sequence). The CDR3 nucleotides are TGTGCCTGGAGTGATGGTCGGGAGACCCAGTACTTC. It specifies CAWSDGRETQYF.

V usage is TRBV6-5 and J usage is TRBJ2-7; D unresolved. Trimming took off 2 bases at V and 6 bases at J, with 11 bases between the two ends. This CDR3 region has 13 residues. Per the germline V gene, CDR1 is MNHEY and CDR2 is SVGAGI. The CDR3 here is CASSYTLTGEQYF. DNA for the CDR3: TGTGCCAGCAGTTACACTCTCACGGGCGAGCAGTACTTC.

The rearrangement uses TRBV4-1 and TRBJ1-1; the D gene is possibly TRBD1 (5 bases). V was shortened by 4 bases and J by 3 bases, with 12 bases between the two germline ends. Germline V gene lookup returns CDR1 MGHRA and CDR2 YSYEKL. CDR3 size: 14 residues. CDR3: CASSLGGGYTEAFF. The CDR3 coding sequence is TGCGCCAGCAGCCTCGGGGGGGGGTACACTGAAGCTTTCTTT.

This chain joins TRBV6-6 and TRBJ2-7; weak D call: TRBD1 (6 bases). Trimming cost V 0 bases and J 5 bases, with 14 bases left between them. Germline loops: CDR1 MNHNY, CDR2 SVGAGI (reference sequence). The CDR3 has 15 residues. The CDR3 DNA reads as TGTGCCAGCAGTTACTCCCTAGGGGGATCGGACGAGCAGTACTTC. Translating gives CASSYSLGGSDEQYF.